The clone carrying this T cell receptor beta chain was seen repeatedly, ten times or more. Its antigen is as yet unknown. The entry originates in a study of CD8 T cells in ankylosing spondylitis. TCRdb reprocessed the 5' RACE reads via MiXCR and lists one record per CDR3 protein. The sample lists hundreds of thousands of distinct CDR3 sequences; about 12% were seen once. Whole-study results and caveats: The study identified a TCR beta motif of 7 or 8 highly homologous variants that appeared characteristic of ankylosing spondylitis blood. According to the report, clones linked to the disease were significantly enriched in matched synovial fluid samples taken from ankylosing spondylitis patients.

The germline CDR1 and CDR2 sequences are DFQATT and SNEGSKA (reference sequence). The CDR3 is made up of 15 amino acids. Between the trimmed V and J ends, which lost 5 bases and 7 bases, there was a span of 21 bases. Sequencing input: blood, either unsorted or a sorted T cell fraction (not recorded which). V gene TRBV20-1 combines with J gene TRBJ1-5; no reliable D call. This receptor was obtained from a male donor with ankylosing spondylitis. For the CDR3, the DNA is TGCAGTGCTTCGCCCGGTGCCAAGGTTCTCCAGCCCCAGCATTTT. Translation: CSASPGAKVLQPQHF.